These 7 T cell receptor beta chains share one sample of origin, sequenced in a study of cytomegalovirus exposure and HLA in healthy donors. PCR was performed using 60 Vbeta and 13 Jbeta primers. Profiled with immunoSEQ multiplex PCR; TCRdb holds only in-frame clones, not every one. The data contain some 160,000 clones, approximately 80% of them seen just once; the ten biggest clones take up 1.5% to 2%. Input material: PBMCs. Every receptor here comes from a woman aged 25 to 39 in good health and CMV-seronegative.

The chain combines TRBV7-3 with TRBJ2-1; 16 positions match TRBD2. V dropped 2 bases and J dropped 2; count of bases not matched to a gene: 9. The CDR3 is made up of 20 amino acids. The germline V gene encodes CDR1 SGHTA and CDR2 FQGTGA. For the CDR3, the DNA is TGTGCCAGCAGCTTACGGACAGGCGGGACTAGCGGGAGGGCCTACAATGAGCAGTTCTTC. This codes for CASSLRTGGTSGRAYNEQFF.

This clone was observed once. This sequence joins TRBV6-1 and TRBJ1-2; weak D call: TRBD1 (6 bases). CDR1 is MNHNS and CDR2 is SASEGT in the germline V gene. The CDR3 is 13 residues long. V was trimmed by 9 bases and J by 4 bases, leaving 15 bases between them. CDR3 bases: TGTGCCAGTCAGGGGACCCTTGGCTATGGCTACACCTTC. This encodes CASQGTLGYGYTF.

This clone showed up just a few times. The CDR3 DNA is TGCGCCAGCAGCCAAGATTTACAGGGCTCTGGGGCCAACGTCCTGACTTTC. Its translation: CASSQDLQGSGANVLTF. V gene TRBV4-3 combines with J gene TRBJ2-6, with D perhaps matching TRBD1 (6 bases). Per the germline V gene, CDR1 is LGHNA and CDR2 is YSLEER. Trimming stripped 0 bases from V and 0 bases from J, with 9 bases between. The CDR3 is made up of 17 amino acids.

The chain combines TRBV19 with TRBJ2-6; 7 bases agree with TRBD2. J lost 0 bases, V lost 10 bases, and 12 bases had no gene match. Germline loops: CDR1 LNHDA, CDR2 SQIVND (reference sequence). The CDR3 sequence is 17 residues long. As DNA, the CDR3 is TGTGCCACCCACCCCGGGACTATCAGCTCTGGGGCCAACGTCCTGACTTTC. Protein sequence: CATHPGTISSGANVLTF.

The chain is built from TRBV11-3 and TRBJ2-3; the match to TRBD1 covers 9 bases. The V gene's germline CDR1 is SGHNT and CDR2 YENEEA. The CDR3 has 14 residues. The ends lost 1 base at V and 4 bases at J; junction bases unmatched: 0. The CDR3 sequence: CASSLGQGADTQYF. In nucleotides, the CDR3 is TGTGCCAGCAGCTTAGGACAGGGGGCAGATACGCAGTATTTT. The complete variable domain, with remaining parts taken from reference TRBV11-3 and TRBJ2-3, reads EAGVVQSPRYKIIEKKQPVAFWCNPISGHNTLYWYLQNLGQGPELLIRYENEEAVDDSQLPKDRFSAERLKGVDSTLKIQPAELGDSAVYLCASSLGQGADTQYFGPGTRLTVL.

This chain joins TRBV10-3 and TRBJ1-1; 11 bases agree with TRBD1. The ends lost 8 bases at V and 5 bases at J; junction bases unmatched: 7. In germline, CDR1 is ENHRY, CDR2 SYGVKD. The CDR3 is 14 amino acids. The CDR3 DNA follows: TGTGCCATCCTCCGGGACAGGGGGAAAACTGAAGCTTTCTTT. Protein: CAILRDRGKTEAFF.

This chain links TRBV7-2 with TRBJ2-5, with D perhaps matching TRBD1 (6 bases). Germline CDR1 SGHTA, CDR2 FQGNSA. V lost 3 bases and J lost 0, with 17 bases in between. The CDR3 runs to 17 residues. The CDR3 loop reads CASSLSVWTADQETQYF. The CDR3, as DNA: TGTGCCAGCAGCTTGTCTGTTTGGACAGCAGACCAAGAGACCCAGTACTTC. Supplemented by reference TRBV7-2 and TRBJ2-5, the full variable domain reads GAGVSQSPSNKVTEKGKDVELRCDPISGHTALYWYRQSLGQGLEFLIYFQGNSAPDKSGLPSDRFSAERTGGSVSTLTIQRTQQEDSAVYLCASSLSVWTADQETQYFGPGTRLLVL.